Listed here is a single TCR beta chain. The data were obtained in a study of blood T cells in healthy people across ages. With a J-beta primer mix and a sample-barcoded 5' primer, a second PCR ran roughly 6 to 12 cycles. MiXCR was run by TCRdb on the 5' RACE reads, yielding one entry per CDR3 protein. The sample shows about 1.8 million distinct CDR3 sequences, around 48% of them seen only once. The sequencing sample was made of blood. The clonotype comes from a woman in her thirties or forties in good health.

CDR3 loop: CASIAHWRGDSTDTQYF. CDR3 coding DNA: TGTGCCAGTATAGCCCACTGGCGGGGGGATAGCACAGATACGCAGTATTTT. The chain couples TRBV6-2 or TRBV6-3 to TRBJ2-3; 8 bases align to TRBD2. The CDR3 sequence is 17 residues long. Trimming at V came to 9 bases and at J to 0 bases, leaving 14 bases not matched to a gene. Germline V gives CDR1 MNHEY, CDR2 SVGEGT.